Listed here are 25 T cell receptor beta chains from one sample, sequenced in a study of blood T cell repertoires in COVID-19. Sequencing was performed with immunoSEQ multiplex PCR; in TCRdb, only in-frame clones are kept and a portion is missing. The sample shows about 210,000 clones, about 83% of them seen only once. Sequenced sample: peripheral blood. The receptors here all came from a woman aged 45 to 65 with acute or convalescent COVID-19.

The CDR3 region is CATQVKGQPQHF. The CDR3 DNA reads as TGTGCCACACAGGTAAAGGGTCAGCCCCAGCATTTT. The chain uses TRBV10-3 and TRBJ1-5, with D possibly matching TRBD1 (5 bases). V was trimmed by 10 bases and J by 6 bases, leaving 13 bases between them. Germline V gene data show CDR1 as ENHRY and CDR2 as SYGVKD. This CDR3 spans 12 amino acids.

This clone has just one count. V gene TRBV5-1 combines with J gene TRBJ1-3; 9 bases line up with TRBD1. Germline V lookup: CDR1 SGHRS, CDR2 YFSETQ. Losses at the gene ends were 4 bases for V and 2 bases for J; bases not matched to a gene: 4. This CDR3 region has 15 residues. In nucleotides, the CDR3 is TGCGCCAGCAGCCAGGACAGGGGTCCTGGAAACACCATATATTTT. It translates to CASSQDRGPGNTIYF.

The chain joins TRBV27 to TRBJ2-7; 10 nucleotides match TRBD1. Trimming at V came to 6 bases and at J to 3 bases, leaving 8 bases not matched to a gene. CDR1 MNHEY and CDR2 SMNVEV come from the germline V gene (reference sequence). The CDR3 extends over 15 amino acids. The DNA for the CDR3 is TGTGCCAGCAGCCCCGACAGGGGGCTCCACTACGAGCAGTACTTC. Its protein product is CASSPDRGLHYEQYF.

This chain joins TRBV29-1 and TRBJ1-1; no clear D. The germline gives CDR1 SQVTM, CDR2 ANQGSEA. There are 12 residues in the CDR3. The CDR3 sequence is CTARPPGTEAFF. In nucleotides, the CDR3 is TGCACGGCGAGACCCCCGGGCACTGAAGCTTTCTTT.

This clone was picked up one time. This chain uses TRBV20-1 with TRBJ2-3; 12 nucleotides align to TRBD2. Germline CDR1 reads DFQATT; CDR2 reads SNEGSKA (reference sequence). The CDR3 runs 16 residues. V was clipped by 3 bases and J by 4 bases; unmatched bases: 8. CDR3: CSASLPSGRVADTQYF. The CDR3 bases are TGCAGTGCTAGTTTGCCTAGCGGGAGGGTTGCAGATACGCAGTATTTT.

The table lists this clone with a count of one. This chain connects TRBV7-8 to TRBJ1-2; 8 bases align to TRBD1. The germline V gene has CDR1 SGHVS and CDR2 FQNEAQ. V shed 2 bases, J shed 4 bases, and the junction held 6 bases outside the gene matches. This CDR3 has 15 amino acids. The CDR3 sequence: CASSLSDRAFYGYTF. The CDR3 DNA follows: TGTGCCAGCAGCTTATCGGACAGGGCCTTCTATGGCTACACCTTC.

This clone has more than one count but fewer than ten. The J gene is TRBJ2-2, the V gene TRBV3-1 (or the pseudogene TRBV3-2); D is unresolved. Germline CDR1 LGHDT, CDR2 YNNKEL (reference sequence). The CDR3 sequence is 16 residues long. The V and J ends lost 3 bases and 1 base respectively, with 12 bases between them. CDR3 DNA sequence: TGTGCCAGCAGCCATACGTGGCCTGTGAACACCGGGGAGCTGTTTTTT. Its protein is CASSHTWPVNTGELFF.

The chain couples TRBV30 to TRBJ2-7, with 10 positions matching TRBD1. The CDR3 totals 14 residues. V trimming: 5 bases; J trimming: 2 bases; junction bases outside the gene matches: 6. From germline, CDR1 is GTSNPN and CDR2 SVGIG (reference sequence). CDR3 protein: CAWEAGTGAYEQYF. CDR3 bases: TGTGCCTGGGAAGCTGGGACAGGGGCCTACGAGCAGTACTTC.

CDR3 sequence reads: CASSLAASGTYEQYF. The CDR3, as DNA: TGTGCCAGCAGTTTAGCCGCTAGCGGGACCTACGAGCAGTACTTC. This chain connects TRBV28 to TRBJ2-7; 9 nucleotides align to TRBD2. CDR3 length: 15 amino acids. CDR1 and CDR2 (germline): MDHEN, SYDVKM. The trim removed 2 bases at V and 2 bases at J, leaving 4 bases unmatched.

V and J are TRBV5-6 and TRBJ1-4, with 8 bases matching TRBD1. CDR1 is SGHDT and CDR2 is YYEEEE in the germline V gene. The V gene end was trimmed by 3 bases and the J gene end by 3 bases; junction bases not matched to a gene: 4. The CDR3 covers 15 residues. Written as DNA, the CDR3 is TGTGCCAGCAGCTGGCAGGGGGCGGCTAATGAAAAACTGTTTTTT. This translates into CASSWQGAANEKLFF.

The chain couples TRBV7-9 to TRBJ2-7, with a weak D call TRBD1 (6 bases). The CDR3 extends over 13 amino acids. CDR1 SEHNR and CDR2 FQNEAQ come from the germline V gene (reference sequence). V was cut by 4 bases and J by 7 bases, with 14 bases left in between. CDR3 loop: CASSSTGKGEQYF. CDR3 nucleotides: TGTGCCAGCAGCTCGACAGGTAAAGGGGAGCAGTACTTC. Variable domain in full (rest from reference TRBV7-9 and TRBJ2-7): DTGVSQNPRHKITKRGQNVTFRCDPISEHNRLYWYRQTLGQGPEFLTYFQNEAQLEKSRLLSDRFSAERPKGSFSTLEIQRTEQGDSAMYLCASSSTGKGEQYFGPGTRLTVT.

The CDR3 DNA follows: TGTGCCAGCAGCTTGGAGACAGGGGGTTACACTGAAGCTTTCTTT. Translating it yields CASSLETGGYTEAFF. This rearrangement joins TRBV5-6 to TRBJ1-1, with 9 positions matching TRBD1. Germline V gene data show CDR1 as SGHDT and CDR2 as YYEEEE. The CDR3 has 15 residues. Trimming removed 0 bases from V and 3 bases from J; junction bases left unmatched: 3.

Written as DNA, the CDR3 is TGTGCCAGCAGTTTAAAAGACAGGAGAACTGGGGCCAACGTCCTGACTTTC. Its protein product is CASSLKDRRTGANVLTF. The chain couples TRBV28 to TRBJ2-6; perhaps TRBD1 as D (6 bases). This CDR3 is 17 amino acids long. Germline V gene lookup returns CDR1 MDHEN and CDR2 SYDVKM. The germline V and J ends were trimmed by 2 bases and 2 bases, with 13 bases remaining between them.

The chain uses TRBV5-1 and TRBJ1-2; D remains unclear. Trimming removed 4 bases at V and 2 bases at J, with 12 bases between. This CDR3 has 14 residues. Germline CDR1 SGHRS, CDR2 YFSETQ. The DNA of the CDR3 is TGCGCCAGCAGCCTGGCCGGGAGCAACTATGGCTACACCTTC. This codes for CASSLAGSNYGYTF.

This rearrangement joins TRBV29-1 to TRBJ1-1; 9 bases align to TRBD1. V lost 7 bases and J lost 1; bases outside the gene matches: 4. Germline V gene sequence: CDR1 SQVTM, CDR2 ANQGSEA. The CDR3 is made up of 13 amino acids. The CDR3 bases are TGCAGCGCTACGGACAGGGGGAACACTGAAGCTTTCTTT. This codes for CSATDRGNTEAFF.

This chain links TRBV2 with TRBJ1-2; TRBD1 agrees at 9 bases. Looked up from germline, CDR1 is SNHLY and CDR2 is FYNNEI. V lost 5 bases and J lost 4; bases outside the gene matches: 2. The CDR3 has 13 amino acids. CDR3 sequence: CASSTGGAYGYTF. CDR3 in DNA: TGTGCCAGCAGTACAGGGGGCGCCTATGGCTACACCTTC.

The chain links TRBV2 to TRBJ2-7; tentative D call: TRBD2 (6 bases). The CDR3 has 13 amino acids. Germline assignment: CDR1 SNHLY and CDR2 FYNNEI. Deletions cut 10 bases from V and 4 bases from J, with 17 bases between. This chain's CDR3 is CAIGPISGYEQYF. CDR3 coding DNA: TGTGCCATCGGACCTATTAGCGGATACGAGCAGTACTTC.

The rearrangement links TRBV10-3 to TRBJ1-4; D unresolved. The CDR3 spans 16 residues. Germline lookup yields CDR1 ENHRY and CDR2 SYGVKD. V was pared by 3 bases and J by 8 bases, with 19 bases between. In DNA form, the CDR3 reads TGTGCCATCAGTGATCCGGGCGGCGCAGCGGAGGAAAAACTGTTTTTT. Translated, it gives CAISDPGGAAEEKLFF.

The rearrangement joins TRBV24-1 to TRBJ2-1; 8 nucleotides line up with TRBD1. CDR3 size: 15 residues. V lost 3 bases to trimming and J lost 7 bases; unmatched junction nucleotides: 7. Germline CDR1 reads KGHDR; CDR2 reads SFDVKD. CDR3 residues: CATSDTDREGNEQFF. CDR3 DNA sequence: TGTGCCACCAGTGATACGGACAGGGAAGGGAATGAGCAGTTCTTC.

The V and J genes are TRBV27 and TRBJ2-1; no clear D gene. Trimming left V 4 bases short and J 2 bases short, with 9 bases between. Germline assignment: CDR1 MNHEY and CDR2 SMNVEV (reference sequence). The CDR3 has 14 amino acids. CDR3 loop: CASSSLLAYNEQFF. The CDR3 nucleotides read TGTGCCAGCAGTTCCCTACTTGCCTACAATGAGCAGTTCTTC.

J is TRBJ1-4 and V is TRBV25-1; D perhaps matches TRBD1 (5 bases). The CDR3 runs to 14 residues. CDR1 and CDR2 from the germline V gene are MGHDK and SYGVNS. V was shortened by 3 bases and J by 5 bases, with 10 bases between the two germline ends. The CDR3 sequence is CASSDRGENEKLFF. The DNA for the CDR3 is TGTGCCAGCAGTGACCGGGGGGAAAATGAAAAACTGTTTTTT.

The V gene is TRBV24-1, the J gene TRBJ2-5; 8 bases fit TRBD1. The CDR3 has 15 residues. Germline values: CDR1 KGHDR, CDR2 SFDVKD. The ends lost 5 bases at V and 4 bases at J; junction bases unmatched: 8. The CDR3 loop reads CATSASQGARETQYF. In nucleotides, the CDR3 is TGTGCCACCAGTGCGAGTCAGGGGGCGCGAGAGACCCAGTACTTC.

The CDR3 loop reads CASSEPSGRAYNEQFF. Written as DNA, the CDR3 is TGTGCCAGCAGTGAACCTAGCGGGAGGGCTTACAATGAGCAGTTCTTC. The gene calls are TRBV6-1 and TRBJ2-1; the match to TRBD2 covers 12 bases. CDR1 and CDR2 from the germline V gene are MNHNS and SASEGT. Unmatched junction bases numbered 3, after V lost 2 bases and J lost 4 bases. CDR3 size: 16 residues.

V and J are TRBV6-5 and TRBJ2-7, with D possibly being TRBD1 (6 bases). CDR3 length equals 13 residues. Trimming stripped 7 bases from V and 5 bases from J, with 15 bases between. In germline, CDR1 is MNHEY, CDR2 SVGAGI. CDR3: CASIFRDTHEQYF. The CDR3 DNA sequence: TGTGCCAGCATCTTCCGGGACACCCACGAGCAGTACTTC.

The chain employs TRBV5-1 and TRBJ2-7; TRBD1 matches at 9 bases. This CDR3 is 14 amino acids long. Trimming removed 4 bases from V and 7 bases from J; junction bases left unmatched: 9. CDR1 is SGHRS and CDR2 is YFSETQ in the germline V gene. CDR3 DNA sequence: TGCGCCAGCAGCACCCCGGACAGGGGATGGGAGCAGTACTTC. It yields the protein CASSTPDRGWEQYF.